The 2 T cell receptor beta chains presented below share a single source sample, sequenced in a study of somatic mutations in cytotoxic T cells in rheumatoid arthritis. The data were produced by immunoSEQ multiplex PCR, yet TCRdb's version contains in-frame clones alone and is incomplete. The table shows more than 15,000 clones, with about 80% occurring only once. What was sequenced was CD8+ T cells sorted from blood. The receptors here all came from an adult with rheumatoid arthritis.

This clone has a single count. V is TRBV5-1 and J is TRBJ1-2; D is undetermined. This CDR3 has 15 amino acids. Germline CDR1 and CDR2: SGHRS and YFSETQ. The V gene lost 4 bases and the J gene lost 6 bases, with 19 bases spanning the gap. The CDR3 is CASSPGRGELNGYTF. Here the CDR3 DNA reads TGCGCCAGCAGCCCGGGTCGTGGGGAGCTTAATGGCTACACCTTC.

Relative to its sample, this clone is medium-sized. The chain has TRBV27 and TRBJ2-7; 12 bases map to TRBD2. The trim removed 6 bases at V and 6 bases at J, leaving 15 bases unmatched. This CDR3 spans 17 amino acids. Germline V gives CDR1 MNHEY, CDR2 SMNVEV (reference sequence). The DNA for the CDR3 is TGTGCCAGCAGCCGGAAAGGTCTAGCGGGAGGGAAGGGCGAGCAGTACTTC. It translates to CASSRKGLAGGKGEQYF.